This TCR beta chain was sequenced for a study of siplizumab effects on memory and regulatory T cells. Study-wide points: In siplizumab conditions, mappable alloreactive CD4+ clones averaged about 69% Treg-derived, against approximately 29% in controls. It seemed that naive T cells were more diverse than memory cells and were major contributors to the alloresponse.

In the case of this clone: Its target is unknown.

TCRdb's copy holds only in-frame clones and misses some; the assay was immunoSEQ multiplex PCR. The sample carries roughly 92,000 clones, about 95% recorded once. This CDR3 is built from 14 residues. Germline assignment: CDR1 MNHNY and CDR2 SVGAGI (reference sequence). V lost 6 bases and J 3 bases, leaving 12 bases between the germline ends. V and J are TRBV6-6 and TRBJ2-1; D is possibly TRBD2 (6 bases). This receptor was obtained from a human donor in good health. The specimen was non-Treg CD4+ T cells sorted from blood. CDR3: CASSPLRDYNEQFF. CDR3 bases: TGTGCCAGCAGCCCCCTGCGGGACTACAATGAGCAGTTCTTC.